A single sample gave rise to the 21 T cell receptor beta chains below, sequenced in a study of cytomegalovirus exposure and HLA in healthy donors. 60 Vbeta and 13 Jbeta primers were used in PCR. Clones were sequenced by immunoSEQ multiplex PCR, and TCRdb holds only the in-frame ones, with some missing. Among approximately 210,000 clones listed, roughly 85% were seen once. What was sequenced was PBMCs. The receptor source for this set is a male donor in good health and CMV-seronegative.

This clone was seen only a few times. This rearrangement joins TRBV6-5 to TRBJ1-1; unclear D gene. The CDR3 extends over 11 amino acids. V was clipped by 7 bases and J by 8 bases, with 11 bases between them. The germline V gene has CDR1 MNHEY and CDR2 SVGAGI. The CDR3 DNA is TGTGCCAGCATCGGTTTACGAGAAGCTTTCTTT. It translates to CASIGLREAFF.

The chain recombines TRBV4-2 with TRBJ2-2; D is uncertain. Trimming left V 4 bases short and J 6 bases short, with 6 bases between. Germline CDR1 reads LGHNA; CDR2 reads YNFKEQ. The CDR3 sequence is 12 residues long. In nucleotides, the CDR3 is TGTGCCAGCAGCCCCCCGGCCGGGGAGCTGTTTTTT. Translation gives CASSPPAGELFF.

This rearrangement joins TRBV4-1 to TRBJ1-3; maybe TRBD1 (5 bases). Germline CDR1 MGHRA, CDR2 YSYEKL. The ends were cut back, 1 base at V and 0 bases at J, with 16 bases in the middle. The CDR3 is made up of 18 amino acids. This CDR3 reads CASSQVGQGTISGNTIYF. DNA of the CDR3: TGCGCCAGCAGCCAAGTCGGGCAGGGCACGATCTCTGGAAACACCATATATTTT.

The V gene is TRBV7-8, the J gene TRBJ2-7; D may be TRBD1 (7 bases). Trimming cost V 5 bases and J 4 bases, with 21 bases left between them. Germline assignment: CDR1 SGHVS and CDR2 FQNEAQ. CDR3 length equals 16 residues. The CDR3 reads CASSPGGWGLLYEQYF. As DNA, the CDR3 is TGTGCCAGCAGCCCAGGGGGGTGGGGTTTGTTGTACGAGCAGTACTTC.

As for this clone: Germline is not matched at one junction end, which may reflect a read error. V and J are TRBV30 and TRBJ1-2; D is ambiguous. In germline, CDR1 is GTSNPN, CDR2 SVGIG (reference sequence). The CDR3 runs 13 residues. The CDR3 DNA reads TGTGCCTGGAGAGCCTCAGGAATCTATGGCCACACCTTC. Residues: CAWRASGIYGHTF.

CDR3 loop: CSVGPNQPQHF. The CDR3 nucleotides read TGCAGCGTTGGGCCGAATCAGCCCCAGCATTTT. The chain is built from TRBV29-1 and TRBJ1-5; D is uncertain. CDR1 and CDR2 from the germline V gene are SQVTM and ANQGSEA. The CDR3 loop spans 11 amino acids. With 4 bases removed from V and 4 bases from J, the gap between germline ends came to 5 bases.

The gene calls are TRBV28 and TRBJ2-7, with D possibly being TRBD1 (6 bases). Trimming took off 6 bases at V and 1 base at J, with 13 bases between the two ends. Germline V gene lookup returns CDR1 MDHEN and CDR2 SYDVKM. This CDR3 has 14 amino acids. Written as DNA, the CDR3 is TGTGCCAGCAGGGAACTAGGGGGATCCTACGAGCAGTACTTC. This gives the protein CASRELGGSYEQYF.

This clone was detected only once. V and J are TRBV6-6 and TRBJ2-5; TRBD1 might be the D (6 bases). This CDR3 is built from 16 residues. Germline V gene data show CDR1 as MNHNY and CDR2 as SVGAGI (reference sequence). Trimming cost V 6 bases and J 0 bases, with 17 bases left between them. The CDR3 DNA is TGTGCCAGCAGCCACGTTGGGGGCTACGACCAAGAGACCCAGTACTTC. Its translation: CASSHVGGYDQETQYF.

The chain links TRBV4-1 to TRBJ2-5, with TRBD1 matching 7 bases. J gave up 2 bases and V 0 bases, and 6 bases lay outside the gene matches. The CDR3 is 16 amino acids. Germline CDR1 is MGHRA and CDR2 is YSYEKL. CDR3 residues: CASSQEGGRDQETQYF. For the CDR3, the DNA is TGCGCCAGCAGCCAAGAAGGGGGCAGGGATCAAGAGACCCAGTACTTC.

The rearrangement joins TRBV5-6 to TRBJ2-3; D is possibly TRBD1 (6 bases). The CDR3 runs to 16 residues. Germline assignment: CDR1 SGHDT and CDR2 YYEEEE. V was pared by 4 bases and J by 4 bases, with 19 bases between. CDR3 amino acids: CASSIPAGDPPDTQYF. The CDR3 coding sequence is TGTGCCAGCAGCATACCGGCAGGGGACCCCCCAGATACGCAGTATTTT.

This chain links TRBV6-5 with TRBJ1-1; maybe TRBD1 (5 bases). The germline V gene encodes CDR1 MNHEY and CDR2 SVGAGI. The germline V and J ends were trimmed by 4 bases and 2 bases, with 8 bases remaining between them. The CDR3 length is 13 residues. CDR3: CASSSQVNTEAFF. The DNA of the CDR3 is TGTGCCAGCAGTTCACAGGTTAACACTGAAGCTTTCTTT.

This chain uses TRBV7-2 with TRBJ2-5; the D gene is possibly TRBD2 (6 bases). The CDR3 covers 17 residues. Germline CDR1 SGHTA, CDR2 FQGNSA. Deletions cut 0 bases from V and 1 base from J, with 15 bases between. CDR3 region: CASSLALRTNLQETQYF. DNA of the CDR3: TGTGCCAGCAGCTTAGCGCTTAGGACTAACCTCCAAGAGACCCAGTACTTC.

This chain links TRBV7-9 with TRBJ2-2; 8 nucleotides line up with TRBD2. The CDR3 totals 15 residues. Trimming removed 3 bases from V and 4 bases from J; junction bases left unmatched: 4. CDR1 and CDR2 from the germline V gene are SEHNR and FQNEAQ (reference sequence). CDR3 nucleotides: TGTGCCAGCAGCTTTAGCGGGAAAGTCACCGGGGAGCTGTTTTTT. As protein: CASSFSGKVTGELFF.

The CDR3 reads CASSMNRAYEQYF. The CDR3 bases are TGTGCCAGTAGTATGAACAGGGCCTACGAGCAGTACTTC. The chain couples TRBV19 to TRBJ2-7; the D gene is possibly TRBD1 (6 bases). The length of the CDR3 is 13 residues. Trimming took off 3 bases at V and 2 bases at J, with 8 bases between the two ends. CDR1 LNHDA and CDR2 SQIVND come from the germline V gene (reference sequence).

This clone was seen only a few times. The chain carries TRBV6-4 and TRBJ2-3, with 8 nucleotides matching TRBD2. Germline assignment: CDR1 MRHNA and CDR2 SNTAGT. J gave up 1 base and V 0 bases, and 3 bases lay outside the gene matches. CDR3 length: 16 residues. Here the CDR3 DNA reads TGTGCCAGCAGTGACTCGACAGCGGGAGGCACAGATACGCAGTATTTT. This codes for CASSDSTAGGTDTQYF.

The rearrangement links TRBV5-1 to TRBJ2-3; 11 bases agree with TRBD1. Trimming at V came to 1 base and at J to 5 bases, leaving 6 bases not matched to a gene. The CDR3 runs 16 residues. In germline, CDR1 is SGHRS, CDR2 YFSETQ. CDR3 sequence reads: CASSLLGTGGLDTQYF. Written as DNA, the CDR3 is TGCGCCAGCAGCTTGCTTGGGACAGGGGGTTTAGATACGCAGTATTTT. The complete variable domain, with remaining parts taken from reference TRBV5-1 and TRBJ2-3, reads KAGVTQTPRYLIKTRGQQVTLSCSPISGHRSVSWYQQTPGQGLQFLFEYFSETQRNKGNFPGRFSGRQFSNSRSEMNVSTLELGDSALYLCASSLLGTGGLDTQYFGPGTRLTVL.

V and J are TRBV5-8 and TRBJ1-1, with D possibly matching TRBD1 (5 bases). CDR1 and CDR2 from the germline V gene are SGHTS and YDEGEE. V was pared by 4 bases and J by 4 bases, with 23 bases between. CDR3 length: 17 residues. The CDR3 sequence: CASSPLTGGEDRTEAFF. In DNA form, the CDR3 reads TGTGCCAGCAGCCCTCTGACGGGGGGGGAAGATCGCACTGAAGCTTTCTTT.

The chain combines TRBV27 with TRBJ2-7, with 7 bases lining up with TRBD2. The CDR3 contains 15 residues. The germline gives CDR1 MNHEY, CDR2 SMNVEV (reference sequence). Trimming at V came to 4 bases and at J to 7 bases, leaving 13 bases not matched to a gene. CDR3 DNA sequence: TGTGCCAGCAGTTCGTGGGGGGGAGGGCCACGAGAGCAGTACTTC. Translation gives CASSSWGGGPREQYF.

The chain combines TRBV13 with TRBJ2-3; 8 nucleotides agree with TRBD2. After removal of 5 bases from V and 4 bases from J, the junction contained 8 bases not matched to a gene. The CDR3 contains 15 residues. Germline assignment: CDR1 PRHDT and CDR2 FYEKMQ (reference sequence). In DNA form, the CDR3 reads TGTGCCAGCAGCGCTGGACTAGCTTACCCAGATACGCAGTATTTT. It is translated as CASSAGLAYPDTQYF.

The rearrangement uses TRBV11-2 and TRBJ2-2, with D possibly being TRBD2 (6 bases). CDR3 length equals 13 residues. V shed 4 bases and J shed 5 bases, with 8 bases lying between them. Germline V gene data show CDR1 as SGHAT and CDR2 as FQNNGV. This CDR3 reads CASSWGVTGELFF. For the CDR3, the DNA is TGTGCCAGCAGCTGGGGGGTAACCGGGGAGCTGTTTTTT.

The gene calls are TRBV9 and TRBJ2-3; 9 nucleotides line up with TRBD2. Trimming at V came to 6 bases and at J to 2 bases, leaving 7 bases not matched to a gene. Looked up from germline, CDR1 is SGDLS and CDR2 is YYNGEE. This CDR3 has 15 residues. The CDR3 region is CASTSLAGITDTQYF. CDR3 in DNA: TGTGCCAGCACCTCCCTAGCGGGGATCACAGATACGCAGTATTTT.